This is a list of T cell receptor beta chains from one sample in a study of T cells in Graves' hyperthyroidism and ophthalmopathy. TCRdb used MiXCR to reprocess the multiplex PCR reads, holding one entry per CDR3 protein. The sample lists around 580,000 distinct CDR3 sequences, approximately 15% occurring once. Sequencing was performed on blood. The receptor source for this set is a woman aged 18-29 years with Graves' hyperthyroidism. Each CDR3 is given with its conserved first and last residue. The D gene is left open where the match is weak. Not all rows give a size; the values are once, few, many and, for expanded clones, a class.

J | V | D | size | length | CDR3 | DNA
TRBJ2-7 | TRBV12-3/TRBV12-4 | NA | many | 14 | CASSFLGGRDEQYF | TGTGCCAGCAGTTTTTTGGGGGGCCGGGACGAGCAGTACTTC
TRBJ2-1 | TRBV7-2 | NA | few | 11 | CASSSGTPRFF | TGTGCCAGCAGCTCAGGGACCCCTAGGTTCTTC
TRBJ1-1 | TRBV30 | NA | many | 13 | CAWSVLGTAEAFF | TGTGCCTGGAGTGTTTTGGGGACGGCTGAAGCTTTCTTT
TRBJ2-5 | TRBV28 | TRBD2 | many | 15 | CASSPLAGVWETQYF | TGTGCCAGCAGCCCACTAGCGGGAGTATGGGAGACCCAGTACTTC
TRBJ2-7 | TRBV5-1 | TRBD2 | many | 16 | CASSLGISSGSHEQYF | TGCGCCAGCAGCTTGGGGATTTCTAGCGGGAGCCACGAGCAGTACTTC
TRBJ2-7 | TRBV20-1 | TRBD1 | many | 15 | CSASTPGGPTYEQYF | TGCAGTGCTAGCACCCCAGGGGGACCTACCTACGAGCAGTACTTC
TRBJ2-7 | TRBV5-1 | TRBD1 | many | 14 | CASSLDGTGYEQYF | TGCGCCAGCAGCTTGGATGGGACAGGATACGAGCAGTACTTC
TRBJ2-3 | TRBV20-1 | TRBD2 | many | 13 | CSASTSGTDTQYF | TGCAGTGCTAGTACTAGCGGCACAGATACGCAGTATTTT
TRBJ2-7 | TRBV28 | TRBD2 | many | 16 | CASTASSRGVNYEQYF | TGTGCCAGCACCGCCTCATCCCGGGGGGTGAACTACGAGCAGTACTTC
TRBJ2-5 | TRBV27 | TRBD1 | many | 15 | CASSALTGIQETQYF | TGTGCCAGCAGTGCCCTGACAGGGATCCAAGAGACCCAGTACTTC
TRBJ1-5 | TRBV18 | NA | many | 14 | CASSPIGEGQPQHF | TGTGCCAGCTCACCCATCGGGGAGGGGCAGCCCCAGCATTTT
TRBJ2-2 | TRBV6-2/TRBV6-3 | TRBD2 | many | 16 | CASRRSGGAGTGELFF | TGTGCCAGCAGACGCAGCGGGGGGGCAGGCACCGGGGAGCTGTTTTTT
TRBJ2-1 | TRBV7-9 | NA | few | 10 | CASSRLEQFF | TGTGCCAGCTCCCGGCTAGAGCAGTTCTTC
TRBJ2-1 | TRBV28 | NA | NA | 11 | CASSPLHEQFF | TGTGCCAGCAGCCCCCTCCATGAGCAGTTCTTC
TRBJ2-7 | TRBV28 | NA | NA | 14 | CASSLFQGLYEQYF | TGTGCCAGCAGTTTATTCCAGGGGTTGTACGAGCAGTACTTC
TRBJ1-1 | TRBV5-6 | NA | NA | 15 | CASSFEGRGGTEAFF | TGTGCCAGCAGCTTCGAGGGGCGCGGAGGCACTGAAGCTTTCTTT
TRBJ1-5 | TRBV20-1 | NA | many | 14 | CSASGPGGNQPQHF | TGCAGTGCAAGTGGACCGGGAGGAAATCAGCCCCAGCATTTT
TRBJ2-3 | TRBV20-1 | TRBD2 | NA | 16 | CSARRTSGGGTDTQYF | TGCAGTGCTAGGAGGACTAGCGGGGGGGGCACAGATACGCAGTATTTT
TRBJ2-5 | TRBV11-2 | TRBD2 | NA | 15 | CASSLGVAGQETQYF | TGTGCCAGCAGCTTAGGAGTAGCGGGCCAAGAGACCCAGTACTTC
TRBJ1-5 | TRBV24-1 | NA | NA | 14 | CATSEVYSNQPQHF | TGTGCCACCAGTGAGGTTTATAGCAATCAGCCCCAGCATTTT
TRBJ2-7 | TRBV20-1 | NA | NA | 14 | CSARDRDFSYEQYF | TGCAGTGCTAGAGATAGGGACTTCTCCTACGAGCAGTACTTC
TRBJ2-1 | TRBV20-1 | NA | few | 13 | CSANPRVRDEQFF | TGCAGTGCTAATCCCAGGGTAAGGGATGAGCAGTTCTTC
TRBJ2-7 | TRBV6-2/TRBV6-3 | TRBD2 | few | 16 | CASSHTAGGGSYEQYF | TGTGCCAGCAGCCATACAGCGGGGGGAGGCTCCTACGAGCAGTACTTC
TRBJ1-1 | TRBV11-2 | NA | many | 15 | CASSLVQGLGSEAFF | TGTGCCAGCAGCTTAGTGCAGGGTTTAGGCTCGGAAGCTTTCTTT
TRBJ1-2 | TRBV20-1 | NA | many | 12 | CSAHSGRYGYTF | TGCAGTGCCCATTCGGGAAGGTATGGCTACACCTTC
TRBJ2-1 | TRBV12-5 | TRBD2 | many | 22 | CASGLTRKGGTSGRGAYNEQFF | TGTGCTAGTGGCCTTACTCGAAAAGGAGGAACTAGCGGGAGAGGCGCCTACAATGAGCAGTTCTTC
TRBJ2-3 | TRBV15 | NA | many | 18 | CATSREWDHAGGGDTQYF | TGTGCCACCAGCAGAGAATGGGATCACGCCGGGGGAGGTGACACGCAGTATTTT
TRBJ2-5 | TRBV7-9 | NA | few | 15 | CASSFRGGPQETQYF | TGTGCCAGCAGCTTCAGAGGGGGTCCCCAAGAGACCCAGTACTTC
TRBJ2-7 | TRBV5-1 | NA | NA | 11 | CASSGMGEQYF | TGCGCCAGCAGCGGGATGGGGGAGCAGTACTTC
TRBJ2-2 | TRBV10-2 | NA | few | 15 | CASSEGDWGVGELFF | TGCGCCAGCAGTGAAGGAGACTGGGGCGTCGGGGAGCTGTTTTTT
TRBJ2-5 | TRBV27 | TRBD2 | many | 18 | CASSLYGLAGGRSETQYF | TGTGCCAGCAGTTTGTACGGCCTAGCGGGGGGCAGGTCGGAGACCCAGTACTTC
TRBJ1-2 | TRBV7-8 | NA | NA | 15 | CASGEGRSDSYGYTF | TGTGCCAGCGGGGAGGGCAGATCCGACAGCTATGGCTACACCTTC
TRBJ2-1 | TRBV27 | TRBD1 | many | 17 | CASSPDRAAAMQGEQFF | TGTGCCAGCAGTCCTGACAGGGCAGCGGCAATGCAGGGTGAGCAGTTCTTC
TRBJ2-7 | TRBV7-9 | TRBD2 | NA | 13 | CASSRPGGNEQYF | TGTGCCAGCAGCCGTCCGGGGGGGAACGAGCAGTACTTC
TRBJ2-7 | TRBV6-1 | NA | NA | 12 | CASVNRADEQYF | TGTGCCAGCGTGAACAGGGCGGACGAGCAGTACTTC
TRBJ1-4 | TRBV6-1 | NA | NA | 17 | CASSEALQSRGGEKLFF | TGTGCCAGCAGTGAAGCGCTTCAAAGCAGGGGAGGGGAAAAACTGTTTTTT
TRBJ2-6 | TRBV19 | TRBD1 | once | 16 | CASTRTGPSGANVLTF | TGTGCCAGTACCAGGACAGGGCCCTCTGGGGCCAACGTCCTGACTTTC
TRBJ2-1 | TRBV11-3 | NA | NA | 14 | CASSSDQGSNEQFF | TGTGCCAGCAGCTCAGACCAGGGCAGCAATGAGCAGTTCTTC
TRBJ1-5 | TRBV12-3/TRBV12-4 | TRBD1 | many | 15 | CASSLDRGLLQPQHF | TGTGCCAGCAGTTTAGACAGGGGGCTTTTACAGCCCCAGCATTTT
TRBJ2-1 | TRBV30 | NA | NA | 13 | CAWSLTVNNEQFF | TGTGCCTGGTCACTGACAGTAAACAATGAGCAGTTCTTC